A selection of T cell receptor beta chains follows, all from one sample in a study of chemoradiotherapy in HPV16-positive cancers. Assay: immunoSEQ multiplex PCR; the TCRdb copy retains only in-frame clones and omits some. The table records more than 10,000 clones, roughly 90% of them present only once. The material was blood, obtained from a patient who underwent chemoradiotherapy. The receptors come from a human donor with HPV-associated anogenital cancer. Both conserved end residues are part of each CDR3. The D gene is left open where the match is weak. A row's size may be missing; if present it is once, few, many or a size class.

V	J	D	size	length	DNA	CDR3
TRBV2	TRBJ1-1	.	.	11	TGTGCCAGCATAAGTGACACTGAAGCTTTCTTT	CASISDTEAFF
TRBV19	TRBJ1-3	TRBD1	.	14	TGTGCCAGTAGTACTACAGGGGTGGGAAACACCATATATTTT	CASSTTGVGNTIYF
TRBV6-1	TRBJ1-1	.	.	14	TGTGCCAGCAGTGAATATATGGGGCAGCGTGAAGCTTTCTTT	CASSEYMGQREAFF
TRBV18	TRBJ2-4	TRBD1	once	14	TGTGCCAGCTCCCCGGGACAGGCCCAAAACATTCAGTACTTC	CASSPGQAQNIQYF
TRBV19	TRBJ2-1	.	.	18	TGTGCCAGTAGTATTCAGGGTGTAGTGGCGAGCTCCTACAATGAGCAGTTCTTC	CASSIQGVVASSYNEQFF
TRBV21-1	TRBJ1-3	.	.	19	TGTGCCAGCAGCAAACAGGGTTGGGCCACCACCATCTCTGGAAACACCATATATTTT	CASSKQGWATTISGNTIYF
TRBV27	TRBJ2-5	.	.	15	TGTGCCAGCAGAAGACTTGGACTGATCCAAGAGACCCAGTACTTC	CASRRLGLIQETQYF
TRBV6-1	TRBJ2-2	TRBD1	.	14	TGTGCCAGCAGTACAGGGGCGAACACCGGGGAGCTGTTTTTT	CASSTGANTGELFF
TRBV4-1	TRBJ1-2	.	once	14	TGCGCCAGCAGCCAAGTTCACGGAAACTATGGCTACACCTTC	CASSQVHGNYGYTF
TRBV10-3	TRBJ2-1	TRBD2	.	15	TGTGCCATCAGCCCGGAGGGACTAGCGTTGAATGAGCAGTTCTTC	CAISPEGLALNEQFF
TRBV9	TRBJ2-3	.	.	16	TGTGCCAGCAGCGAGGCCCCGGGCCTAAGCACAGATACGCAGTATTTT	CASSEAPGLSTDTQYF
TRBV25-1	TRBJ1-1	.	.	13	TGTGCCAGCAGTACGGGGGGGTACACTGAAGCTTTCTTT	CASSTGGYTEAFF
TRBV2	TRBJ2-2	TRBD2	.	16	TGTGCCAGCAAGGCTAGCGGGGGGGTGTACACCGGGGAGCTGTTTTTT	CASKASGGVYTGELFF
TRBV19	TRBJ2-2	.	.	16	TGTGCCAGTAGTATTGGTTACGGAGTTCCTCCCGGGGAGCTGTTTTTT	CASSIGYGVPPGELFF
TRBV6-6	TRBJ2-1	TRBD2	.	16	TGTGCCAGCAGTTACTCCGGTCGGGGGGGCTACAATGAGCAGTTCTTC	CASSYSGRGGYNEQFF
TRBV2	TRBJ2-3	.	.	13	TGTGCCAGCTCTGGACCATTCACAGATACGCAGTATTTT	CASSGPFTDTQYF
TRBV19	TRBJ2-1	.	.	12	TGTGCCAGTAGTAAGACAGGAAATGAGCAGTTCTTC	CASSKTGNEQFF
TRBV5-1	TRBJ2-7	TRBD2	.	16	TGCGCCAGCAGCTCCAGACTAGCGGGGGGGTCTTACGAGCAGTACTTC	CASSSRLAGGSYEQYF
TRBV4-3	TRBJ2-1	TRBD1	.	15	TGCGCCAGCAGCCGGGACAGGCTTTCCTACAATGAGCAGTTCTTC	CASSRDRLSYNEQFF
TRBV6-1	TRBJ2-5	.	.	15	TGTGCCAGCAGTGAATCGGCGGGGGCCCAAGAGACCCAGTACTTC	CASSESAGAQETQYF
TRBV5-4	TRBJ2-3	.	.	12	TGTGCCAGCAGCCAGGTCACAGATACGCAGTATTTT	CASSQVTDTQYF
TRBV7-4	TRBJ2-5	TRBD1	once	15	TGTGCCAGCAGCTATAGACAGGGGGCTCAGGAGACCCAGTACTTC	CASSYRQGAQETQYF
TRBV9	TRBJ1-1	.	.	14	TGTGCCAGCAGCGTAAGGGGGGGTTCGACTGAAGCTTTCTTT	CASSVRGGSTEAFF
TRBV7-8	TRBJ1-2	.	.	15	TGTGCCAGCAGCTTAGCAGCGGGGCGTCATGATGGCTACACCTTC	CASSLAAGRHDGYTF
TRBV15	TRBJ1-6	.	.	17	TGTGCCACCAGCAGAGATGGGGCCGACCCTCTTAATTCACCCCTCCACTTT	CATSRDGADPLNSPLHF
TRBV7-6	TRBJ2-3	TRBD2	.	16	TGTGCCAGCAGCCTGAGGCGGGCGGGGGGGCCAGATACGCAGTATTTT	CASSLRRAGGPDTQYF
TRBV6-1	TRBJ1-2	.	.	15	TGTGCCAGCTGGGGCGGGCCCTCCCCTAACTATGGCTACACCTTC	CASWGGPSPNYGYTF
TRBV28	TRBJ1-2	.	.	14	TGTGCCAGCAAGTCCGGGGGGGCTAACTATGGCTACACCTTC	CASKSGGANYGYTF
TRBV4-1	TRBJ2-1	.	.	17	TGCGCCAGCAGCCAAGCCAGACGGGGGACTTACTACAATGAGCAGTTCTTC	CASSQARRGTYYNEQFF
TRBV6-5	TRBJ2-1	.	.	16	TGTGCCAGCAGTTACATGCCGCCGGCCTCCTACAATGAGCAGTTCTTC	CASSYMPPASYNEQFF
TRBV9	TRBJ1-6	TRBD1	.	18	TGTGCCAGCAGCGTGGGGACCTCATGGGACAGCTATAATTCACCCCTCCACTTT	CASSVGTSWDSYNSPLHF
TRBV19	TRBJ2-5	TRBD1	.	14	TGTGCCAGTAGTCCCCGGGACAGCCAAGAGACCCAGTACTTC	CASSPRDSQETQYF
TRBV7-9	TRBJ2-5	.	.	14	TGTGCCAGCAGCTTTTCCCGGGACCAAGAGACCCAGTACTTC	CASSFSRDQETQYF
TRBV7-2	TRBJ1-6	.	.	14	TGTGCCAGCAGCTTCGGGACGGCTGGTTCACCCCTCCACTTT	CASSFGTAGSPLHF
TRBV18	TRBJ1-1	.	.	15	TGTGCCAGCTCACTAATAGGGGCCCAGAACACTGAAGCTTTCTTT	CASSLIGAQNTEAFF
TRBV10-3	TRBJ2-7	.	.	15	TGTGCCATCAGTGAGTCGTTACGAAGCTCCTACGAGCAGTACTTC	CAISESLRSSYEQYF
TRBV5-1	TRBJ1-2	TRBD1	.	16	TGCGCCAGCAGCCCCGACCGGACAGGGAGAGGAGGAGGCTACACCTTC	CASSPDRTGRGGGYTF